This entry features one T cell receptor beta chain sequence. Its cognate antigen is unknown. The data belong to a study of CXCR3-negative and CXCR3-positive naive CD8 T cells. For the study at large: The libraries together contributed about 130 million TRB reads, each supplying about 1.5 +/- 0.3 million. Study results and caveats: Fresh PBMCs went into most assays, and CXCR3 expression partly declined after cryopreservation.

Through 5' RACE with UMI labels, the TRB cDNA libraries were prepared. With the 5' RACE reads reprocessed, TCRdb shows one record per CDR3 protein and no DNA. Its table records approximately 60,000 distinct CDR3 sequences. Germline CDR1 is DFQATT and CDR2 is SNEGSKA (reference sequence). This CDR3 comprises 14 residues. The sample was memory CD8+ T cells from blood. The rearrangement uses TRBV20-1 and TRBJ2-7. The TCR originated in a human donor in good health. Some clones in this sample may be carry-over from other donors' samples. CDR3 loop: CSARDLTASYEQYF.